This record looks at one T cell receptor beta chain sequence and its context. Antigen unknown. These data are taken from a study of PD-1 blockade in classical Hodgkin lymphoma. V lost 1 base, J lost 0 bases, and 6 bases stayed unmatched. CDR1 and CDR2 (germline): SQVTM, ANQGSEA. The CDR3 extends over 16 amino acids. Overall study findings and caveats: The study found that TCR diversity rose significantly by C4D1 in CD4+ but not CD8+ cells. Lower baseline TCR diversity was reported for newly diagnosed patients than for healthy donors. Complete responders had baseline diversity similar to newly diagnosed patients.

After autologous stem cell transplantation all patients relapsed, and prior brentuximab vedotin exposure differed between cohorts. Relapsed/refractory classical Hodgkin lymphoma patients had complete, partial or progressive responses. TCRdb's table, derived via immunoSEQ multiplex PCR, lists solely in-frame clones and lacks some. This sample has 95,000 to 100,000 clones, with roughly 89% found just once. The V gene is TRBV29-1, the J gene TRBJ2-4; 7 bases line up with TRBD2. This receptor was taken from a human donor with classical Hodgkin lymphoma. Specimen: peripheral blood mononuclear cells (PBMCs), collected before the second cycle of nivolumab. CDR3 sequence (DNA): TGCAGCGTTGAAGGGGGGGGAAGGAAAGCCAAAAACATTCAGTACTTC. Protein sequence: CSVEGGGRKAKNIQYF.